Below are 8 T cell receptor beta chains sequenced from a single sample in a study of sequential checkpoint blockade in melanoma. Treatment denoted: randomized to nivolumab then ipilimumab (arm A) or the reverse (arm B). Assay used: immunoSEQ multiplex PCR; TCRdb lists only in-frame clones, some missing. The sample comprises approximately 18,000 clones, approximately 77% of which are singletons, and approximately 20% rests with the top ten. Material: CD8+ T cells sorted from blood (inferred from file names), obtained from a patient given nivolumab and ipilimumab in sequence. These receptors were taken from a human donor with melanoma.

V gene TRBV7-2 combines with J gene TRBJ2-7, with D unresolved. V lost 1 base, J lost 0 bases, and 7 bases lay in between. This CDR3 is built from 14 residues. The germline V gene encodes CDR1 SGHTA and CDR2 FQGNSA. CDR3 nucleotide sequence: TGTGCCAGCAGCTTAGGCCCGAGCTCCTACGAGCAGTACTTC. Translated: CASSLGPSSYEQYF. Full variable domain (rest looked up from reference TRBV7-2 and TRBJ2-7): GAGVSQSPSNKVTEKGKDVELRCDPISGHTALYWYRQSLGQGLEFLIYFQGNSAPDKSGLPSDRFSAERTGGSVSTLTIQRTQQEDSAVYLCASSLGPSSYEQYFGPGTRLTVT.

V gene TRBV4-1 combines with J gene TRBJ2-7; 9 nucleotides match TRBD1. CDR3 length: 16 amino acids. Germline lookup yields CDR1 MGHRA and CDR2 YSYEKL. Unmatched junction bases numbered 7, after V lost 0 bases and J lost 4 bases. Written as DNA, the CDR3 is TGCGCCAGCAGCCAAGATCGCGACAGGGGGAAATACGAGCAGTACTTC. Its translation: CASSQDRDRGKYEQYF.

This clone was counted a few times. The rearrangement joins TRBV19 to TRBJ2-7, with 7 bases fitting TRBD1. The CDR3 runs 14 residues. The germline V gene encodes CDR1 LNHDA and CDR2 SQIVND (reference sequence). V dropped 6 bases and J dropped 0; count of bases not matched to a gene: 5. The CDR3 here is CASSDRVNSYEQYF. The CDR3 region has the DNA TGTGCCAGTAGCGACAGGGTAAACTCCTACGAGCAGTACTTC.

This rearrangement joins TRBV4-1 to TRBJ2-5, with D possibly matching TRBD2 (6 bases). The J call may be faulty, since TRBJ2-7 better matches the DNA end. Germline V gives CDR1 MGHRA, CDR2 YSYEKL. The CDR3 extends over 16 amino acids. The CDR3 DNA follows: TGCGCCAGCAGCCCCCAGGAGGGTGTAAGCTCCTACGAGCAGTACTTC. It specifies CASSPQEGVSSYEQYF.

This clone appeared a few times. V gene TRBV9 combines with J gene TRBJ1-4; perhaps TRBD1 as D (5 bases). Per germline, CDR1 SGDLS and CDR2 YYNGEE. Trimming took 8 bases from V and 7 from J, leaving 15 bases between them. This CDR3 spans 13 amino acids. The CDR3 spells CASTTGGGEKLFF. The CDR3 DNA is TGTGCCAGTACCACGGGGGGGGGTGAAAAACTGTTTTTT.

This clone was seen more than once but under ten times. V is TRBV6-1 and J is TRBJ1-6; 11 bases are shared with TRBD1. V lost 1 base and J lost 7; bases outside the gene matches: 0. From germline, CDR1 is MNHNS and CDR2 SASEGT. CDR3 length equals 15 residues. CDR3 DNA sequence: TGTGCCAGCAGTGAAGGGACAGGGGGCAATTCACCCCTCCACTTT. This sequence encodes CASSEGTGGNSPLHF.

In this sample, this clone turned up a few times. This rearrangement joins TRBV15 to TRBJ2-2; D unresolved. Germline CDR1 and CDR2: LNHNV and YYDKDF (reference sequence). The CDR3 extends over 12 amino acids. V was trimmed by 5 bases and J by 6 bases, leaving 7 bases between them. The CDR3 region has the DNA TGTGCCACCAGCGGCCAATCCGGGGAGCTGTTTTTT. Amino acids: CATSGQSGELFF.

The chain carries TRBV10-3 and TRBJ1-2; a weak D match, TRBD1 (6 bases). CDR1 and CDR2 (germline): ENHRY, SYGVKD. V lost 6 bases and J lost 3, with 11 bases in between. This CDR3 has 13 amino acids. CDR3 in amino acids: CAISKDSYYGYTF. In nucleotides, the CDR3 is TGTGCCATCAGCAAGGACAGCTACTATGGCTACACCTTC.